The 14 T cell receptor beta chains in this list originate from one sample, sequenced in a study of cytomegalovirus exposure and HLA in healthy donors. Clones were read by immunoSEQ multiplex PCR, and TCRdb kept only the in-frame ones, dropping some. Counted here are around 400,000 clones, 80% to 90% occurring once; the ten biggest clones make up about 0.8%. Sequenced: PBMCs. The receptors stem from a woman aged 18-35 years in good health and CMV-seronegative.

The chain employs TRBV13 and TRBJ2-3, with TRBD2 matching 12 bases. Looked up from germline, CDR1 is PRHDT and CDR2 is FYEKMQ (reference sequence). The CDR3 sequence is 17 residues long. V lost 4 bases and J lost 0; bases outside the gene matches: 5. The CDR3 here is CASSSDGTSGSTDTQYF. CDR3 bases: TGTGCCAGCAGCTCCGACGGGACTAGCGGGAGCACAGATACGCAGTATTTT.

The chain links TRBV5-4 to TRBJ2-7; TRBD2 matches at 7 bases. CDR1 and CDR2 from the germline V gene are SGHNT and YYREEE (reference sequence). The ends lost 5 bases at V and 0 bases at J; junction bases unmatched: 2. This CDR3 has 13 amino acids. For the CDR3, the DNA is TGTGCCAGCAGGTGGGACTACTCCTACGAGCAGTACTTC. Its protein is CASRWDYSYEQYF.

The chain joins TRBV5-1 to TRBJ2-3; TRBD2 is a possible D gene (5 bases). The V gene's germline CDR1 is SGHRS and CDR2 YFSETQ. The CDR3 is 14 residues long. V lost 4 bases to trimming and J lost 0 bases, with 9 bases between them. In DNA form, the CDR3 reads TGCGCCAGCAGCGGGAGCACTAGCACAGATACGCAGTATTTT. It is translated as CASSGSTSTDTQYF.

The V call is TRBV27, the J call TRBJ2-1, with 13 bases aligning to TRBD2. Germline CDR1 is MNHEY and CDR2 is SMNVEV (reference sequence). V lost 5 bases, J lost 7 bases, and 5 bases stayed unmatched. The CDR3 covers 15 residues. The CDR3 DNA is TGTGCCAGCAGTCCTTCGACTAGCGGGAGGAATGAGCAGTTCTTC. This sequence encodes CASSPSTSGRNEQFF.

This clone came up once. The rearrangement uses TRBV30 and TRBJ1-1; the D is unclear. V lost 2 bases, J lost 0 bases, and 16 bases lay in between. The CDR3 extends over 16 amino acids. CDR1 GTSNPN and CDR2 SVGIG come from the germline V gene (reference sequence). CDR3 DNA: TGTGCCTGGAGTCCCGCCCGTGCGGCCTTGAACACTGAAGCTTTCTTT. Amino acid sequence: CAWSPARAALNTEAFF. Full variable domain (missing parts from reference TRBV30 and TRBJ1-1): SQTIHQWPATLVQPVGSPLSLECTVEGTSNPNLYWYRQAAGRGLQLLFYSVGIGQISSEVPQNLSASRPQDRQFILSSKKLLLSDSGFYLCAWSPARAALNTEAFFGQGTRLTVV.

This chain connects TRBV4-1 to TRBJ2-5, with D perhaps matching TRBD1 (5 bases). Looked up from germline, CDR1 is MGHRA and CDR2 is YSYEKL. This CDR3 has 16 amino acids. Trimming left V 1 base short and J 1 base short, with 13 bases between. CDR3 in amino acids: CASSQGLETVQETQYF. The CDR3 nucleotides are TGCGCCAGCAGCCAAGGACTTGAGACAGTCCAAGAGACCCAGTACTTC.

The rearrangement joins TRBV6-1 to TRBJ2-7; 8 bases agree with TRBD1. The CDR3 spans 15 residues. V gave up 3 bases and J gave up 2 bases; unmatched junction bases: 6. Germline V gene data show CDR1 as MNHNS and CDR2 as SASEGT. For the CDR3, the DNA is TGTGCCAGCAGTGATCCCGGGACAGGAGCCTACGAGCAGTACTTC. This encodes CASSDPGTGAYEQYF.

The J gene is TRBJ2-3, the V gene TRBV4-1; D is perhaps TRBD2 (6 bases). This CDR3 has 14 residues. Trimming shortened V by 5 bases and J by 2 bases, and 11 bases separated the two germline ends. Per the germline V gene, CDR1 is MGHRA and CDR2 is YSYEKL. The CDR3 is CASSFPGDTDTQYF. DNA of the CDR3: TGCGCCAGCAGCTTTCCGGGGGACACAGATACGCAGTATTTT.

The table lists this clone with a few counts. This CDR3 is also generated by other DNA sequences in the sample. The chain links TRBV10-1 to TRBJ2-7, with 7 nucleotides matching TRBD1. CDR3 length equals 13 residues. Trimming removed 5 bases from V and 4 bases from J; junction bases left unmatched: 5. Germline CDR1 is WNHNN and CDR2 is SYGVQD (reference sequence). The CDR3 region has the DNA TGCGCCAGCAGTTTAAACAGGGGATACGAGCAGTACTTC. Translation: CASSLNRGYEQYF.

The rearrangement joins TRBV7-9 to TRBJ1-2, with 8 bases that match TRBD1. This CDR3 is built from 15 residues. Germline V lookup: CDR1 SEHNR, CDR2 FQNEAQ (reference sequence). With 5 bases clipped from V and 5 bases from J, the junction kept 10 bases outside the gene matches. The CDR3 loop reads CASSARDRKSYGYTF. DNA of the CDR3: TGTGCCAGCAGCGCCCGGGACAGGAAGTCTTATGGCTACACCTTC.

This chain uses TRBV5-1 with TRBJ2-5; TRBD1 is a possible D gene (7 bases). The CDR3 totals 19 residues. The V gene's germline CDR1 is SGHRS and CDR2 YFSETQ. V was pared by 5 bases and J by 5 bases, with 31 bases between. The CDR3 is CASRGGARGLASQGETQYF. The CDR3, as DNA: TGCGCCAGCAGAGGTGGGGCTCGGGGGCTAGCGTCACAGGGGGAGACCCAGTACTTC.

The chain is built from TRBV2 and TRBJ2-3; D possibly corresponds to TRBD1 (5 bases). Trimming pared 3 bases from V and 3 bases from J, leaving 7 bases between. The CDR3 consists of 13 residues. From germline, CDR1 is SNHLY and CDR2 FYNNEI. The CDR3 loop reads CASSEAGTDTQYF. The CDR3 region has the DNA TGTGCCAGCAGTGAGGCAGGGACAGATACGCAGTATTTT. The whole variable domain, remainder taken from reference TRBV2 and TRBJ2-3, is EPEVTQTPSHQVTQMGQEVILRCVPISNHLYFYWYRQILGQKVEFLVSFYNNEISEKSEIFDDQFSVERPDGSNFTLKIRSTKLEDSAMYFCASSEAGTDTQYFGPGTRLTVL.

This chain uses TRBV5-8 with TRBJ1-5; D perhaps matches TRBD1 (5 bases). V was cut by 4 bases and J by 6 bases, with 17 bases left in between. There are 15 residues in the CDR3. Germline values: CDR1 SGHTS, CDR2 YDEGEE. CDR3 bases: TGTGCCAGCAGCCCCGTAGGCGGCGGGGGTCAGCCCCAGCATTTT. Residues: CASSPVGGGGQPQHF.

The J gene is TRBJ2-1, the V gene TRBV2; the match to TRBD2 covers 8 bases. CDR3 size: 14 residues. Germline CDR1 and CDR2: SNHLY and FYNNEI. V gave up 4 bases and J gave up 7 bases; unmatched junction bases: 6. The CDR3 DNA is TGTGCCAGCAGTGTCGGGGGGGCCAGGAATGAGCAGTTCTTC. Its protein is CASSVGGARNEQFF.